Listed below are T cell receptor beta chains from one sample, sequenced in a study of CD4 T cell repertoires in COVID-19. The repertoire was sequenced with immunoSEQ multiplex PCR; TCRdb's copy has only in-frame clones and lacks some. Of about 75,000 clones in the sample, around 82% are singletons; the top ten hold roughly 0.6%. The sequenced sample was CD4+ T cells from peripheral blood, obtained after recovery from COVID-19. The receptors were gathered from a human donor who had COVID-19. CDR3s include the opening cysteine and the closing phenylalanine or tryptophan. The D gene is left open where the match is weak. Expanded clones are given a class, and other clones once, few, many or no size at all.

. TRBJ2-7 TRBD2 TRBV19 TGTGCCAGTAGCGACGCCGGTCCGGGAGGGAAGCAGTACTTC CASSDAGPGGKQYF
. TRBJ1-2 . TRBV19 TGTGCCAGTAGTATTGCCCCGGAACTATATGGCTACACCTTC CASSIAPELYGYTF
. TRBJ1-1 . TRBV6-5 TGTGCCAGCAGTTACGGGATGAACACTGAAGCTTTCTTT CASSYGMNTEAFF
. TRBJ1-4 . TRBV11-1 TGTGCCAGCAGCCCGCCCCCAGCGGGTGAAAAACTGTTTTTT CASSPPPAGEKLFF
few TRBJ1-6 . TRBV21-1 TGTGCCAGCATCAAAGGGCACGAACTCGGATCACCCCTCCACTTT CASIKGHELGSPLHF
. TRBJ2-1 . TRBV19 TGTGCCAGTCGGGTCTGGAGAGCGGACCAACGTTCAATGAATTATGAGCAGTTCTTC CASRVWRADQRSMNYEQFF
. TRBJ2-4 . TRBV6-5 TGTGCCAGCACAGCTCTCTGGGGGAACATTCAGTACTTC CASTALWGNIQYF
once TRBJ1-1 . TRBV5-6 TGTGCCAGCAGCTTGGCAGGGTTTGGGGGGTTATTAAACACTGAAGCTTTCTTT CASSLAGFGGLLNTEAFF
. TRBJ2-2 . TRBV9 TGTGCCAGCAGCGTAGCCCGGGAGACCGGGGAGCTGTTTTTT CASSVARETGELFF
many TRBJ2-7 TRBD1 TRBV4-1 TGCGCCAGCAGCCAAGAAAATGACAGGGGTGACGAGCAGTACTTC CASSQENDRGDEQYF
. TRBJ1-6 . TRBV30 TGTGCCTGGAGGAAACCGGGTCCTAATTCACCCCTCCACTTT CAWRKPGPNSPLHF
. TRBJ2-3 TRBD2 TRBV2 TGTGCCAGCAGTTGGGGACTAGCGGGAGCCACAGATACGCAGTATTTT CASSWGLAGATDTQYF
few TRBJ2-7 TRBD1 TRBV3-1/TRBV3-2 TGTGCCAGCAGCCTCGGCCCAGGGGGCACCTACGAGCAGTACTTC CASSLGPGGTYEQYF
. TRBJ2-3 TRBD2 TRBV19 TGTGCCAGCCTCGGACTAGCGGGAGCCACAGATACGCAGTATTTT CASLGLAGATDTQYF
. TRBJ1-1 . TRBV5-5 TGTGCCAGCAGCTGGATTAGTAACACTGAAGCTTTCTTT CASSWISNTEAFF
. TRBJ1-1 . TRBV3-1/TRBV3-2 TGTGCCAGCAGCCAATGGCTTGGTAACACTGAAGCTTTCTTT CASSQWLGNTEAFF
. TRBJ1-4 . TRBV20-1 TGCAGTGCTAGTCTCCTATGGGGGCCTAATGAAAAACTGTTTTTT CSASLLWGPNEKLFF
. TRBJ1-3 . TRBV2 TGTGCCAGCAGAAAAACTCCGAACACAGGAAACACCATATATTTT CASRKTPNTGNTIYF
. TRBJ1-5 TRBD1 TRBV6-5 TGTGCCAGCGGGAGGGGGCGCGAGCAGCCCCAGCATTTT CASGRGREQPQHF
. TRBJ2-1 . TRBV5-4 TGTGCCAGCAGCTTGGCGACTAGCTCCTACAATGAGCAGTTCTTC CASSLATSSYNEQFF
. TRBJ1-1 TRBD1 TRBV19 TGTGCCAGTAGCAGGGGGCGGGGGACTGAAGCTTTCTTT CASSRGRGTEAFF
. TRBJ2-7 . TRBV7-9 TGTGCCAGCTCACGGGCAGAGGGTACCTACGAGCAGTACTTC CASSRAEGTYEQYF
. TRBJ2-1 TRBD2 TRBV10-3 TGTGCCATCACCACCATTAGCGGGGGGGTCGATGAGCAGTTCTTC CAITTISGGVDEQFF
. TRBJ2-1 . TRBV27 TGTGCCAGCAAACAGACAGGCAGCTCCTACAATGAGCAGTTCTTC CASKQTGSSYNEQFF
. TRBJ2-3 . TRBV7-9 TGTGCCAGCAGCCCACTCGGCGGGGGCGACACGCAGTATTTT CASSPLGGGDTQYF
. TRBJ2-3 . TRBV7-9 TGTGCCAGCAGCTTAAGCACAGATACGCAGTATTTT CASSLSTDTQYF
. TRBJ1-1 . TRBV7-3 TGTGCCAGCAGCCCTCAGGACAGTCCAACTGAAGCTTTCTTT CASSPQDSPTEAFF
. TRBJ1-5 . TRBV28 TGTGCCAGCAGGCTCCCAAATCAGCCCCAGCATTTT CASRLPNQPQHF
. TRBJ1-4 . TRBV27 TGTGCCAGCAGTTTTGAGACAGTCCCGGGAAAACTGTTTTTT CASSFETVPGKLFF
once TRBJ1-1 . TRBV27 TGTGCCAGCAGTTCCCCCCGCGGGGGGAACACTGAAGCTTTCTTT CASSSPRGGNTEAFF
. TRBJ2-4 TRBD1 TRBV6-1 TGTGCCAGCAGTGATTGGGACAGAGCCAAAAACATTCAGTACTTC CASSDWDRAKNIQYF